The entry below gives a single T cell receptor beta chain sequence along with its context. The data derive from a study of cytomegalovirus exposure and HLA in healthy donors. PCR employed 60 Vbeta and 13 Jbeta primers. Some clones are missing from TCRdb's copy, which holds only in-frame ones; the method was immunoSEQ multiplex PCR. The repertoire has about 76,000 clones, around 76% of them found once; the top ten carry about 12%. V trimming: 2 bases; J trimming: 6 bases; junction bases outside the gene matches: 11. The CDR3 runs to 16 residues. V gene TRBV23-1 combines with J gene TRBJ2-3; 7 bases align to TRBD2. TRBV23-1 is an ORF, and what it does is uncertain. This sequence originates from a male donor in good health and CMV-seropositive. The sample taken for sequencing was PBMCs. CDR3 in DNA: TGCGCCAGCAGTCAAAATCGACAAGGGAGGGTGGATACGCAGTATTTT. Protein product: CASSQNRQGRVDTQYF.